Reported below is one T cell receptor (beta chain). Antigen specificity is unknown. The sample is drawn from a study of cytomegalovirus exposure and HLA in healthy donors. Study context: Sequencing of about 179 million T cells in an earlier analysis found under 120 million unique TCR beta sequences.

PCR was performed using 60 Vbeta and 13 Jbeta primers. As handled by the study authors: Roughly 73 million unique TCR beta chains, some 10 million of them shared, were counted by a later analysis. Generated by immunoSEQ multiplex PCR, the TCRdb table keeps only in-frame clones and is missing some. V and J calls plus clone size are reproduced from that table; the DNA served to infer D and trimming. The data hold over 110,000 clones, with under 90% observed a single time. Study observations and caveats: A few CMV-associated chains proved CMV antigen-specific in vitro.

The CDR3 has 13 amino acids. The V and J ends lost 5 bases and 5 bases, in that order; junction bases with no gene match: 3. The germline V gene encodes CDR1 MNHEY and CDR2 SMNVEV (reference sequence). The specimen sequenced was PBMCs. The chain combines TRBV27 with TRBJ1-5, with 7 positions matching TRBD1. This TCR was sampled from a male donor in good health and CMV-seronegative. This CDR3 reads CASSRDRDQPQHF. The CDR3 bases are TGTGCCAGCAGTCGGGACAGAGATCAGCCCCAGCATTTT.